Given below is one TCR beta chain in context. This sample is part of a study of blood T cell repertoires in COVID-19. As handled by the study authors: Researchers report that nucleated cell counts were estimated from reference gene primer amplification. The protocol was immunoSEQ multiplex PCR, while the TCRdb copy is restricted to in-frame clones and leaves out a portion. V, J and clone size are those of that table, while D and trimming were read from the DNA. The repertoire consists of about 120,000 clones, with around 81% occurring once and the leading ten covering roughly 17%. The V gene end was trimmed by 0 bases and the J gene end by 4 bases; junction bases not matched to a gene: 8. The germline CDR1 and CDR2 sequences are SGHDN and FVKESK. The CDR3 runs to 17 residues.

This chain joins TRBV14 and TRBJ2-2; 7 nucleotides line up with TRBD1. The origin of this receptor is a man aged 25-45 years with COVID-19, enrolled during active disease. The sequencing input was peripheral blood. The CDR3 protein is CASSQDVRGGVTGELFF. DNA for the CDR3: TGTGCCAGCAGCCAAGATGTGAGAGGGGGCGTCACCGGGGAGCTGTTTTTT. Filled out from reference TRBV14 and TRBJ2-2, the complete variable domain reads EAGVTQFPSHSVIEKGQTVTLRCDPISGHDNLYWYRRVMGKEIKFLLHFVKESKQDESGMPNNRFLAERTGGTYSTLKVQPAELEDSGVYFCASSQDVRGGVTGELFFGEGSRLTVL.